The clone carrying this T cell receptor beta chain showed up just a few times. What it binds is not known. An end of the junction differs from the germline gene, which may be a read error. The sample belongs to a study of T cell repertoires in cytomegalovirus infection. Each CDR3 protein gets one entry after TCRdb re-called the reads with MiXCR. The repertoire holds approximately 990,000 distinct CDR3 sequences, with around 32% as singletons. The CDR3 loop spans 13 amino acids. CDR1 and CDR2 (germline): MDHEN, SYDVKM. The sequences come from cultured CD8+ T cells from PBMCs, collected from culture after CMV antigen stimulation. The genes are TRBV28 and TRBJ2-2; 8 nucleotides match TRBD1. This TCR derives from a human donor in good health (CMV status not recorded). Some clones in this sample may be carry-over from other donors' samples. CDR3 DNA sequence: TGTGCTAGCACGGACAGGGTGATCGGGGAGCTGTTTTTT. Protein product: CASTDRVIGELFF.